This T cell receptor (beta chain) was observed in a study of blood T cell repertoires in COVID-19. Study background: Acute-phase and convalescent COVID-19 samples originated in the United States, Italy and Spain. In each case, the material was cDNA or gDNA derived from T cells, B-cell-depleted T cells, or PBMCs.

To note about this clone: This CDR3 is also generated by other DNA sequences in the sample.

Original data processing: Nucleated cell number was recorded as an estimate derived from reference gene primer amplification. Profiled with immunoSEQ multiplex PCR; TCRdb holds only in-frame clones, not every one. V and J calls and clone size are those listed in that table; D and trimming were worked out from the DNA. The sample carries 75,000 to 90,000 clones, around 88% recorded once. The length of the CDR3 is 13 residues. V was clipped by 3 bases and J by 1 base, with 6 bases between them. Germline CDR1 MDHEN, CDR2 SYDVKM. Sequenced: peripheral blood. The sequence came from a middle-aged man with active COVID-19. The chain recombines TRBV28 with TRBJ1-1; D not resolved. The CDR3, as DNA: TGTGCCAGCAGTTTTCGGGGGAACACTGAAGCTTTCTTT. It codes for CASSFRGNTEAFF.